Listed below are T cell receptor beta chains from one sample, sequenced in a study of early stage breast cancer tumors. TCRdb's table, derived via immunoSEQ multiplex PCR, lists solely in-frame clones and lacks some. This table holds roughly 10,000 clones, over 70% found once. The sequencing sample was made of breast tumor tissue. The receptors stem from a person aged 65 to 85 with breast cancer. The CDR3 runs from the conserved cysteine through the conserved F or W. Each record gives: D gene, clone size, V gene, J gene, CDR3 protein, CDR3 DNA. The D gene is left open where the match is weak. Size tells how often a clone was seen (once, few, many) or the class of an expanded clone, and some rows leave it out.

>TRBD2|-|TRBV2|TRBJ2-1
CASRLAGRYNEQFF
TGTGCCAGCAGGCTAGCGGGGAGGTACAATGAGCAGTTCTTC
>TRBD1|-|TRBV19|TRBJ1-4
CASSMRTGGEEKLFF
TGTGCCAGTAGTATGCGGACAGGGGGGGAAGAAAAACTGTTTTTT
>TRBD1|-|TRBV30|TRBJ2-3
CAWNRGVGTDTQYF
TGTGCCTGGAACAGGGGGGTAGGCACAGATACGCAGTATTTT
>-|once|TRBV4-1|TRBJ2-7
CASSQDSTRGRVEQYF
TGCGCCAGCAGCCAAGATTCGACGCGGGGAAGGGTCGAGCAGTACTTC
>-|-|TRBV7-3|TRBJ2-3
CASSLQGGNTQYF
TGTGCCAGCAGCTTACAGGGCGGGAATACGCAGTATTTT
>TRBD1|-|TRBV29-1|TRBJ1-2
CSVVPSRGLGGYTF
TGCAGCGTTGTTCCCTCCAGGGGGCTCGGAGGCTACACCTTC
>-|-|TRBV7-2|TRBJ2-1
CASSLVHRAAYNEQFF
TGTGCCAGCAGCTTAGTCCACAGGGCGGCCTACAATGAGCAGTTCTTC
>-|-|TRBV2|TRBJ2-2
CASRVTGNTGELFF
TGTGCCAGCAGGGTGACAGGGAACACCGGGGAGCTGTTTTTT
>TRBD2|-|TRBV5-1|TRBJ2-1
CASTPLAGVDNEQFF
TGCGCCAGCACACCTCTAGCGGGAGTCGACAATGAGCAGTTCTTC
>-|-|TRBV20-1|TRBJ1-4
CSAKTGKLFF
TGCAGTGCCAAAACGGGGAAACTGTTTTTT
>TRBD1|-|TRBV30|TRBJ1-3
CAWSLGQTGNTIYF
TGTGCCTGGAGCCTGGGACAGACCGGGAACACCATATATTTT
>-|-|TRBV19|TRBJ1-2
CASRSGSHNYGYTF
TGTGCCAGTAGATCGGGGTCTCACAACTATGGCTACACCTTC
>TRBD1|-|TRBV30|TRBJ1-3
CAWSGFSGTGNTIYF
TGTGCCTGGAGTGGGTTTTCTGGGACAGGGAACACCATATATTTT
>-|few|TRBV28|TRBJ1-5
CASSLSGNNQPQHF
TGTGCCAGCAGTTTATCAGGGAACAATCAGCCCCAGCATTTT
>TRBD1|medium-sized|TRBV11-2|TRBJ2-7
CASSLATGRYEQYF
TGTGCCAGCAGCTTAGCGACAGGGCGCTACGAGCAGTACTTC
>TRBD1|few|TRBV4-1|TRBJ1-6
CASSQAPGQVSPLHF
TGCGCCAGCAGCCAAGCCCCGGGACAGGTGTCACCCCTCCACTTT
>TRBD1|-|TRBV25-1|TRBJ1-6
CASSGDRGLNSPLHF
TGTGCCAGCAGTGGGGACAGGGGTCTTAATTCACCCCTCCACTTT
>-|-|TRBV9|TRBJ2-7
CASSPRDFSYEQYF
TGTGCCAGCAGCCCCCGGGACTTCTCCTACGAGCAGTACTTC
>-|-|TRBV2|TRBJ2-5
CASSEGQVGETQYF
TGTGCCAGCAGTGAAGGACAGGTTGGGGAGACCCAGTACTTC
>-|-|TRBV6-1|TRBJ1-5
CASSDRFVAGGNQPQHF
TGTGCCAGCAGTGACCGGTTCGTGGCAGGGGGCAATCAGCCCCAGCATTTT
>-|few|TRBV28|TRBJ1-5
CASSDAGPNQPQHF
TGTGCCAGCTCGGACGCAGGGCCAAATCAGCCCCAGCATTTT
>TRBD1|-|TRBV6-6|TRBJ1-2
CASSYSWDRGYTF
TGTGCCAGCAGTTACTCTTGGGACAGGGGCTACACCTTC
>-|-|TRBV2|TRBJ2-3
CASSLPPSVYTDTQYF
TGTGCCAGCAGTTTGCCACCTAGCGTATACACAGATACGCAGTATTTT
>TRBD1|-|TRBV30|TRBJ1-6
CAWRTGQASYNSPLHF
TGTGCCTGGAGGACAGGGCAGGCATCCTATAATTCACCCCTCCACTTT
>-|-|TRBV4-2|TRBJ1-1
CASSQVGGGPNTEAFF
TGTGCCAGCAGCCAAGTTGGCGGGGGGCCGAACACTGAAGCTTTCTTT
>-|few|TRBV12-2|TRBJ2-3
CASRRTLAGGGWNTQYF
TGTGCAAGTCGCCGAACATTAGCGGGAGGGGGTTGGAATACGCAGTATTTT
>-|-|TRBV18|TRBJ2-7
CASSPETAIDLFSYEQYF
TGTGCCAGCTCACCAGAGACAGCCATCGATCTTTTCTCCTACGAGCAGTACTTC
>-|-|TRBV28|TRBJ2-1
CASANGGSVNEQFF
TGTGCCAGCGCTAACGGGGGTTCGGTCAATGAGCAGTTCTTC
>-|once|TRBV30|TRBJ2-3
CAWGAFADTQYF
TGTGCCTGGGGGGCCTTCGCAGATACGCAGTATTTT
>-|-|TRBV13|TRBJ1-2
CASSKGRPSYGYTF
TGTGCCAGCAGCAAAGGGAGGCCCTCCTATGGCTACACCTTC
>-|-|TRBV30|TRBJ2-7
CAWTSLYEQYF
TGTGCCTGGACTAGTCTCTACGAGCAGTACTTC
>TRBD1|-|TRBV6-5|TRBJ2-1
CASSYRTGIVGEQFF
TGTGCCAGCAGTTACCGGACAGGGATTGTCGGGGAGCAGTTCTTC
>-|-|TRBV6-5|TRBJ1-1
CASSSEAYNTEAFF
TGTGCCAGCAGTTCAGAAGCGTATAACACTGAAGCTTTCTTT
>-|-|TRBV5-1|TRBJ2-1
CASSLGATSIGADEQFF
TGCGCCAGCAGCTTGGGGGCGACTAGTATCGGAGCCGATGAGCAGTTCTTC
>TRBD1|-|TRBV9|TRBJ1-2
CASSVGQGARGYTF
TGTGCCAGCAGCGTAGGGCAGGGGGCGAGAGGCTACACCTTC
>-|-|TRBV7-2|TRBJ1-1
CASSFNMNTEAFF
TGTGCCAGCAGCTTCAACATGAACACTGAAGCTTTCTTT
>-|-|TRBV7-8|TRBJ2-1
CASSPPRYNEQFF
TGTGCCAGCAGCCCCCCGCGGTACAATGAGCAGTTCTTC
>-|few|TRBV6-1|TRBJ1-2
CASSIRGSYGYTF
TGTGCCAGCAGTATCAGGGGAAGCTATGGCTACACCTTC
>-|-|TRBV27|TRBJ1-2
CASSLSIGGYGGYTF
TGTGCCAGCAGTTTATCGATAGGAGGGTACGGTGGCTACACCTTC
>TRBD1|-|TRBV19|TRBJ1-5
CASNLQGANQPQHF
TGTGCCAGTAACCTACAGGGGGCAAATCAGCCCCAGCATTTT
>-|-|TRBV7-7|TRBJ1-1
CASSLGQNTEAFF
TGTGCTAGCAGCTTAGGACAGAACACTGAAGCTTTCTTT
>-|-|TRBV7-9|TRBJ2-5
CASGPRTQQETQYF
TGTGCCAGCGGACCTCGGACTCAACAAGAGACCCAGTACTTC
>-|-|TRBV6-1|TRBJ2-3
CAGGRGAGTDTQYF
TGTGCCGGTGGGAGGGGGGCCGGCACAGATACGCAGTATTTT
>-|-|TRBV7-9|TRBJ2-7
CASSLPGTLSGEQYF
TGTGCCAGCAGCTTACCCGGGACACTCTCCGGCGAGCAGTACTTC
>-|-|TRBV30|TRBJ1-3
CAWTQDSGNTIYF
TGTGCCTGGACCCAGGACTCTGGAAACACCATATATTTT
>-|once|TRBV7-8|TRBJ2-3
CASSFQGLVDTQYF
TGTGCCAGCAGCTTCCAGGGATTGGTAGATACGCAGTATTTT
>TRBD2|-|TRBV5-1|TRBJ2-3
CASSLEGREGTDTQYF
TGCGCCAGCAGCTTGGAGGGGCGGGAGGGCACAGATACGCAGTATTTT
>-|-|TRBV6-5|TRBJ1-1
CASSGTRGWNTEAFF
TGTGCCAGCAGTGGGACTAGGGGATGGAACACTGAAGCTTTCTTT
>-|-|TRBV19|TRBJ1-5
CASSSGAAQPQHF
TGTGCCAGTAGTAGCGGGGCAGCCCAGCCCCAGCATTTT
>TRBD1|-|TRBV2|TRBJ2-7
CASGTAYEQYF
TGTGCCAGCGGGACAGCCTACGAGCAGTACTTC
>-|-|TRBV9|TRBJ2-3
CASSIQGFRTDTQYF
TGTGCCAGCAGCATCCAGGGGTTTAGGACAGATACGCAGTATTTT
>-|-|TRBV29-1|TRBJ1-2
CSVFQYGYTF
TGCAGCGTTTTCCAGTATGGCTACACCTTC
>TRBD2|-|TRBV5-6|TRBJ2-2
CASSLPGRGNPGELFF
TGTGCCAGCAGCCTGCCTGGGCGGGGGAATCCCGGGGAGCTGTTTTTT
>-|-|TRBV11-2|TRBJ1-1
CASSLAGGRYTEAFF
TGTGCCAGCAGCTTAGCGGGCGGGCGGTACACTGAAGCTTTCTTT